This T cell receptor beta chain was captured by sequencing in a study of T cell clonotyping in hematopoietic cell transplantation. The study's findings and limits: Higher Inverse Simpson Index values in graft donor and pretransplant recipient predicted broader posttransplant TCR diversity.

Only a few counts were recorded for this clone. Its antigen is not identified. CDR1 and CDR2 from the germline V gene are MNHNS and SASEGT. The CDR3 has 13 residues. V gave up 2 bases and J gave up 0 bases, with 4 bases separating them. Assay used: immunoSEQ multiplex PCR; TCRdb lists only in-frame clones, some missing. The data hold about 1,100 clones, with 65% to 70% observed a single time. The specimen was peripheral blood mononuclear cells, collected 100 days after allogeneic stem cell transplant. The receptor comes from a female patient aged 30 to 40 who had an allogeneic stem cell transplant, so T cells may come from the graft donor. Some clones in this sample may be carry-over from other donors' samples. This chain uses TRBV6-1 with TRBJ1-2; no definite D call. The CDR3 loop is CASSERPNYGYTF. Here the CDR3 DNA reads TGTGCCAGCAGTGAACGCCCTAACTATGGCTACACCTTC.